These 10 T cell receptor beta chains were sequenced from one sample in a study of T cell repertoires in cytomegalovirus infection. Antigen specificity for these receptors is unknown. In TCRdb, the reads were re-called with MiXCR into one record per CDR3 protein. Among about 830,000 distinct CDR3 sequences listed, 32% were seen once. This specimen was cultured CD8+ T cells from PBMCs, taken from culture after CMV antigen stimulation. Receptors originate from a human donor in good health (CMV status not recorded). Some clones in this sample may be carry-over from other donors' samples.

This clonotype was observed a few times. The chain recombines TRBV4-1 with TRBJ2-2, with D possibly TRBD1 on 6 matching bases. V was pared by 0 bases and J by 3 bases, with 14 bases between. This CDR3 contains 17 residues. The germline gives CDR1 MGHRA, CDR2 YSYEKL. The CDR3 bases are TGCGCCAGCAGCCAAGATCGGGACATGGGGTACACCGGGGAGCTGTTTTTT. Protein sequence: CASSQDRDMGYTGELFF.

This clonotype has a handful of counts. CDR3 in amino acids: CASSGARPGVNYGYTF. In DNA form, the CDR3 reads TGTGCCAGCAGTGGGGCCCGGCCAGGGGTCAACTATGGCTACACCTTC. This chain links TRBV2 with TRBJ1-2; D is perhaps TRBD1 (6 bases). The germline CDR1 and CDR2 sequences are SNHLY and FYNNEI. The CDR3 spans 16 residues. Trimming took off 4 bases at V and 2 bases at J, with 17 bases between the two ends.

There are a few counts of this clonotype. The V gene is TRBV6-1, the J gene TRBJ2-7, with D maybe TRBD1 (5 bases). CDR3 length: 12 amino acids. Germline V gives CDR1 MNHNS, CDR2 SASEGT. V lost 6 bases and J 5 bases, leaving 11 bases between the germline ends. This CDR3 is CASSASRDEQYF. DNA for the CDR3: TGTGCCAGCAGCGCGTCCAGGGACGAGCAGTACTTC.

This chain joins TRBV6-6 and TRBJ2-3; 9 bases map to TRBD2. The V gene end was trimmed by 2 bases and the J gene end by 4 bases; junction bases not matched to a gene: 10. The CDR3 consists of 17 residues. From germline, CDR1 is MNHNY and CDR2 SVGAGI (reference sequence). CDR3 in DNA: TGTGCCAGCAGTTACACCTCGGGTGCGGGGGGGCCAGATACGCAGTATTTT. Translating it yields CASSYTSGAGGPDTQYF.

The sample holds many counts of this clonotype. The chain links TRBV7-6 to TRBJ1-6, with D perhaps TRBD1 (5 bases). This CDR3 has 14 amino acids. Germline V gene data show CDR1 as SGHVS and CDR2 as FNYEAQ. V dropped 1 base and J dropped 6 bases, with 7 bases sitting between them. In nucleotides, the CDR3 is TGTGCCAGCAGCTTAGGACAGCTTAATTCACCCCTCCACTTT. It codes for CASSLGQLNSPLHF.

This clonotype was detected a few times. This chain joins TRBV6-1 and TRBJ2-3; 10 bases are a match to TRBD2. Losses at the gene ends were 6 bases for V and 4 bases for J; bases not matched to a gene: 7. The CDR3 totals 15 residues. The germline V gene encodes CDR1 MNHNS and CDR2 SASEGT. The CDR3, as DNA: TGTGCCAGCAGAAAAGCGGGGGGGGCCCCAGATACGCAGTATTTT. Its translation is CASRKAGGAPDTQYF.

The chain is built from TRBV3-1 and TRBJ1-1; TRBD1 matches at 7 bases. V dropped 3 bases and J dropped 10; count of bases not matched to a gene: 14. The CDR3 has 15 amino acids. Germline assignment: CDR1 LGHDT and CDR2 YNNKEL (reference sequence). CDR3 in amino acids: CASSQPKRQGQAAFF. The CDR3 DNA reads as TGTGCCAGCAGCCAGCCAAAGAGACAGGGTCAGGCAGCTTTCTTT.

The V call is TRBV19, the J call TRBJ2-3, with D possibly being TRBD1 (6 bases). Germline CDR1 is LNHDA and CDR2 is SQIVND (reference sequence). The CDR3 runs to 16 residues. The germline V and J ends were trimmed by 3 bases and 6 bases, with 19 bases remaining between them. The CDR3 loop reads CASSMRGGSRADTQYF. CDR3 in DNA: TGTGCCAGTAGTATGAGAGGGGGTAGCAGGGCGGATACGCAGTATTTT.

The chain employs TRBV19 and TRBJ1-1, with D tentatively TRBD1 (5 bases). This CDR3 is 13 amino acids long. Trimming shortened V by 10 bases and J by 3 bases, and 15 bases separated the two germline ends. The germline CDR1 and CDR2 sequences are LNHDA and SQIVND (reference sequence). In DNA, the CDR3 is TGTGCCACGGCCCTGATGGGGGACACTGAAGCTTTCTTT. Translating gives CATALMGDTEAFF.

This clonotype was observed a handful of times. The chain uses TRBV6-6 and TRBJ2-5, with TRBD1 identical over 7 bases. The CDR3 length is 16 residues. The germline CDR1 and CDR2 sequences are MNHNY and SVGAGI (reference sequence). V lost 1 base, J lost 3 bases, and 8 bases stayed unmatched. CDR3 protein: CASSYLPDRLEETQYF. Written as DNA, the CDR3 is TGTGCCAGCAGTTACTTGCCGGACAGGTTGGAAGAGACCCAGTACTTC.